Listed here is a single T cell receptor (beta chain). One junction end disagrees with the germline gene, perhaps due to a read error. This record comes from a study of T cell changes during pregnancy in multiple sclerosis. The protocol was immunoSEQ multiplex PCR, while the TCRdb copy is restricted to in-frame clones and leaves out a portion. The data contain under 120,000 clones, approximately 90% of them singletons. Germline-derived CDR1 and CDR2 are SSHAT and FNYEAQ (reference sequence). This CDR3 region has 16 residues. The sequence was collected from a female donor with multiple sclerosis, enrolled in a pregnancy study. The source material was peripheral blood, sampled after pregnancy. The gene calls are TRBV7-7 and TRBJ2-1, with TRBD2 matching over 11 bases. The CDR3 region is CASSSASGGIPSEQFF. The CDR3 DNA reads TGTGCTAGCAGCTCGGCTAGCGGGGGGATTCCCAGTGAGCAGTTCTTC. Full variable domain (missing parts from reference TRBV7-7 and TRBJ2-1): GAGVSQSPRYKVTKRGQDVTLRCDPISSHATLYWYQQALGQGPEFLTYFNYEAQPDKSGLPSDRFSAERPEGSISTLTIQRTEQRDSAMYRCASSSASGGIPSEQFFGPGTRLTVL.